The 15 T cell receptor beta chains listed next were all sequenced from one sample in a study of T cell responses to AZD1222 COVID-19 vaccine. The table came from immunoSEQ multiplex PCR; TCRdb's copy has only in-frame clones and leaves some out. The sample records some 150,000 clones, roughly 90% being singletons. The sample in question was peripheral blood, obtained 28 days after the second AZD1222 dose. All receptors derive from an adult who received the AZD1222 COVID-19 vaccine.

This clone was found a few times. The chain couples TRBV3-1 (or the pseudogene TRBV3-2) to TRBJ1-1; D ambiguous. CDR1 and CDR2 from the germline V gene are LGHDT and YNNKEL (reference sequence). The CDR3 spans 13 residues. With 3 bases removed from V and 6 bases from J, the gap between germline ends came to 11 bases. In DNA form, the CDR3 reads TGTGCCAGCAGCCAGGGTCCCAACGCTGAAGCTTTCTTT. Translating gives CASSQGPNAEAFF.

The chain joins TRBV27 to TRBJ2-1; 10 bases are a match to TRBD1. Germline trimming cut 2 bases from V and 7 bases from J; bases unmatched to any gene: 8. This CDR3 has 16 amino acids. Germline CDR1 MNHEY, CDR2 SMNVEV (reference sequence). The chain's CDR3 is CASSLLGQGPTNEQFF. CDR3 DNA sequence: TGTGCCAGCAGTTTACTGGGACAGGGGCCCACTAATGAGCAGTTCTTC.

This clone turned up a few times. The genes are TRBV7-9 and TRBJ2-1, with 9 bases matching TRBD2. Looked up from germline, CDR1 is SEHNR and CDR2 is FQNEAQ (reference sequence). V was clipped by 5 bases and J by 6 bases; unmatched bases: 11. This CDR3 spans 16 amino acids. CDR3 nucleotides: TGTGCCAGCAGCCCCCTAGGGACTAGCTTCCTCAATGAGCAGTTCTTC. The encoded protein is CASSPLGTSFLNEQFF. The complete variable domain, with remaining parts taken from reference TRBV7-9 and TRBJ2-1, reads DTGVSQNPRHKITKRGQNVTFRCDPISEHNRLYWYRQTLGQGPEFLTYFQNEAQLEKSRLLSDRFSAERPKGSFSTLEIQRTEQGDSAMYLCASSPLGTSFLNEQFFGPGTRLTVL.

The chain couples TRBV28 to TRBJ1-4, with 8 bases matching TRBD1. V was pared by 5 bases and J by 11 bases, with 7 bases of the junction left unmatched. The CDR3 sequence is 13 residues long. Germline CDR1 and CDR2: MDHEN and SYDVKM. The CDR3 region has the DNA TGTGCCAGCAGTCTTGGGACAGGACGGAAACTGTTTTTT. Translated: CASSLGTGRKLFF.

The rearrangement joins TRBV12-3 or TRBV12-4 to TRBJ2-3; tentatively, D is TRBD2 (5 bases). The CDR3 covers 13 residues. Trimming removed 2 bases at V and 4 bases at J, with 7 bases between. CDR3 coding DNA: TGTGCCAGCAGTTTATTGAGGGCAGATACGCAGTATTTT. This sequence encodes CASSLLRADTQYF.

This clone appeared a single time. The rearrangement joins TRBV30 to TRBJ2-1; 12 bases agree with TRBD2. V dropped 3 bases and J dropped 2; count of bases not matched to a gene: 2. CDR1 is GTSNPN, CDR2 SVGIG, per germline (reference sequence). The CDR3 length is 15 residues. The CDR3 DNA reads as TGTGCCTGGAGCCGGACTAGCGGGGCCTACAATGAGCAGTTCTTC. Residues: CAWSRTSGAYNEQFF.

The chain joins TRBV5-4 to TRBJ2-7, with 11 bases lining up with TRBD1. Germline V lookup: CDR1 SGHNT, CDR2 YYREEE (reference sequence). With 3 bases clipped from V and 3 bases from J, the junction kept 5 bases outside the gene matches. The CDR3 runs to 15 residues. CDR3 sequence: CASSSGTGGFYEQYF. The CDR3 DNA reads TGTGCCAGCAGCTCCGGGACAGGGGGATTCTACGAGCAGTACTTC.

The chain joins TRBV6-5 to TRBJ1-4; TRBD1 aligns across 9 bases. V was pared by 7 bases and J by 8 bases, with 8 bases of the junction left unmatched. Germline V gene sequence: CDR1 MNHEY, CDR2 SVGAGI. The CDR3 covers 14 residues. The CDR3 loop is CASISNRGREKLFF. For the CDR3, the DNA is TGTGCCAGCATTTCAAACAGGGGGCGGGAAAAACTGTTTTTT.

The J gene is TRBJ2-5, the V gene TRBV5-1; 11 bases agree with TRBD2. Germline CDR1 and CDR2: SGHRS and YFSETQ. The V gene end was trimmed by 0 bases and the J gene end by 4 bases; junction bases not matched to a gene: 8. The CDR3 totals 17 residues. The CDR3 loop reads CASSLAPSGGSGETQYF. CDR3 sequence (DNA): TGCGCCAGCAGCTTGGCCCCTAGCGGGGGGTCCGGAGAGACCCAGTACTTC.

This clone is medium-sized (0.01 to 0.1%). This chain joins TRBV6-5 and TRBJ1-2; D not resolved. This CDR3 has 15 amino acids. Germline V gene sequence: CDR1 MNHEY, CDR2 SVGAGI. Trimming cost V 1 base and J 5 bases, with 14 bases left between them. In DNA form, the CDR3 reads TGTGCCAGCAGTTACTGGGCCTCGGATAAGTATGGCTACACCTTC. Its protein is CASSYWASDKYGYTF.

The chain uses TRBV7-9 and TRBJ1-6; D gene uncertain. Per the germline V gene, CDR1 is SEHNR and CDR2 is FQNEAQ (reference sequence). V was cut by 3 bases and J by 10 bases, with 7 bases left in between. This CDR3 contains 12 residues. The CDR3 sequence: CASSFSESPLHF. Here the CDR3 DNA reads TGTGCCAGCAGCTTCTCCGAATCACCCCTCCACTTT. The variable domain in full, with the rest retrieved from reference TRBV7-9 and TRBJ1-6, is DTGVSQNPRHKITKRGQNVTFRCDPISEHNRLYWYRQTLGQGPEFLTYFQNEAQLEKSRLLSDRFSAERPKGSFSTLEIQRTEQGDSAMYLCASSFSESPLHFGNGTRLTVT.

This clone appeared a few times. CDR3 sequence reads: CASSFIAEPTDTQYF. In DNA form, the CDR3 reads TGTGCCAGCAGCTTCATCGCCGAGCCTACAGATACGCAGTATTTT. This sequence joins TRBV5-5 and TRBJ2-3, with unresolved D. The V gene's germline CDR1 is SGHKS and CDR2 YYEKEE (reference sequence). Between the trimmed V and J ends, which lost 2 bases and 3 bases, there was a span of 13 bases. The CDR3 is 15 residues long. Variable domain in full (rest from reference TRBV5-5 and TRBJ2-3): DAGVTQSPTHLIKTRGQQVTLRCSPISGHKSVSWYQQVLGQGPQFIFQYYEKEERGRGNFPDRFSARQFPNYSSELNVNALLLGDSALYLCASSFIAEPTDTQYFGPGTRLTVL.

CDR3 coding DNA: TGTGCCAGCAGATACCAACAGGGGGCAAACACTGAAGCTTTCTTT. This encodes CASRYQQGANTEAFF. The gene calls are TRBV6-5 and TRBJ1-1; TRBD1 agrees at 9 bases. Per germline, CDR1 MNHEY and CDR2 SVGAGI. The CDR3 loop spans 15 amino acids. Losses at the gene ends were 6 bases for V and 2 bases for J; bases not matched to a gene: 7.

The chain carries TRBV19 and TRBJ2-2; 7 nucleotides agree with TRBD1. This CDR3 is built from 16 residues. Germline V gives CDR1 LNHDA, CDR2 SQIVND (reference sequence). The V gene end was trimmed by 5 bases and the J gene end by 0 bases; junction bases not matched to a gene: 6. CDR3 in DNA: TGTGCCAGTAGTCCCTCGGGACAGTCGAACACCGGGGAGCTGTTTTTT. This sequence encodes CASSPSGQSNTGELFF.

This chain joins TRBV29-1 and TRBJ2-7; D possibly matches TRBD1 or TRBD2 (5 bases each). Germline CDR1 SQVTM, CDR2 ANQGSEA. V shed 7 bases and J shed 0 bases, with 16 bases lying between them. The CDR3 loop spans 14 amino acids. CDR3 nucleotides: TGCAGCGCTGTGGGGACGGCAAGCTCCTACGAGCAGTACTTC. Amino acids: CSAVGTASSYEQYF.